This T cell receptor beta chain is drawn from a study of T cells expressing NK-cell markers. Study-wide results and limits: Evidence did not settle whether expanded NKG2C+ T cell clones targeted HCMV. The study found these clonotypes also leading the CD3+CD56-NKG2C+ fraction in four donors.

Germline CDR1 SGHVS, CDR2 FQNEAQ. This CDR3 has 12 residues. TCRdb reanalyzed the 5' RACE reads, giving one entry per CDR3 protein sequence and no DNA. This repertoire comprises 400,000 to 500,000 distinct CDR3 sequences; its ten largest clones make up more than 7%. Worth noting for this clonotype: What it binds is not known.

The source material was blood T cells: a sorted CD56 or NKG2C T cell subset, CD4+ or CD8+ T cells, or bulk PBMC T cells (not recorded which). The chain carries TRBV7-8 and TRBJ1-1. The receptor comes from a woman aged 18 to 75 in good health. The CDR3 sequence is CASSLAMGEAFF.